The entry below gives a single T cell receptor (beta chain) sequence along with its context. The CDR3 covers 15 residues. With 2 bases removed from V and 0 bases from J, the gap between germline ends came to 8 bases. Germline loops: CDR1 MNHEY, CDR2 SMNVEV (reference sequence). In the original processing: Reference gene primer amplification gave nucleated cell count estimates. Libraries were prepared by immunoSEQ multiplex PCR; TCRdb keeps only in-frame clonotypes and omits some of them. That table is the source of V, J and clone size, and D and trimming were worked out from the DNA. Of 450,000 or so clones listed, roughly 89% are singletons. Seattle patients were enrolled during active infection and followed longitudinally. The data stem from a study of blood T cell repertoires in COVID-19. Study-wide context: Acute and convalescent COVID-19 specimens originated in the United States, Italy and Spain. Sources were T cells, B-cell-depleted T cells, or PBMCs; the material itself was cDNA or gDNA.

This sequence originates from a man aged 18 to 29 with COVID-19, enrolled during active disease. The chain joins TRBV27 to TRBJ2-1, with a tentative D call TRBD1 (6 bases). Sequences were obtained from peripheral blood. This chain's CDR3 is CASSLAGVSYNEQFF. The CDR3 DNA reads as TGTGCCAGCAGTTTAGCAGGGGTCTCCTACAATGAGCAGTTCTTC.